This TCR beta chain was identified in a study of PD-1 blockade in mismatch repair-deficient tumors. Study-level information: All were previously treated, progressing patients with around eleven mismatch repair-deficient cancer types.

TCR sequencing covered a few patients who responded to pembrolizumab. The assay was immunoSEQ multiplex PCR, and TCRdb's table has in-frame clones only and misses some. The sample contains roughly 84,000 clones, over 70% of which appear only once. Germline loops: CDR1 GTSNPN, CDR2 SVGIG (reference sequence). V dropped 2 bases and J dropped 11; count of bases not matched to a gene: 3. The CDR3 extends over 11 amino acids. The V and J genes are TRBV30 and TRBJ1-1, with TRBD1 matching 9 bases. The sample in question was peripheral blood, obtained 12 weeks after starting pembrolizumab. This sequence originates from an adult with mismatch repair-deficient cancer. CDR3: CAWSPGTGAFF. CDR3 coding DNA: TGTGCCTGGAGTCCAGGGACAGGGGCTTTCTTT. The complete variable domain, with remaining parts taken from reference TRBV30 and TRBJ1-1, reads SQTIHQWPATLVQPVGSPLSLECTVEGTSNPNLYWYRQAAGRGLQLLFYSVGIGQISSEVPQNLSASRPQDRQFILSSKKLLLSDSGFYLCAWSPGTGAFFGQGTRLTVV.